This T cell receptor beta chain was sequenced during a study of Graves' ophthalmopathy and Graves' hyperthyroidism. Amplified material comprised TCR beta CDR3 regions derived from RNA transcripts. Following a first-round RT-PCR that used HTBI primers, a second-round multiplex PCR was carried out. TCRdb fed the multiplex PCR reads into MiXCR, producing one record per CDR3 protein. The sample comprises 350,000 to 400,000 distinct CDR3 sequences, approximately 20% of which are singletons, and about 1.4% rests with the top ten. Patients were diagnosed from clinical symptoms, serum thyroxine, TRAb, thyroid ultrasound and orbital computed tomography. Isolation of PBMCs was performed using 9 to 10 ml of fresh peripheral blood. This clonotype appeared many times. This CDR3 has 11 amino acids. Germline CDR1 MDHEN, CDR2 SYDVKM. The V gene lost 6 bases and the J gene lost 8 bases, with 10 bases spanning the gap.

This rearrangement joins TRBV28 to TRBJ1-1; D possibly corresponds to TRBD1 (6 bases). This sequence originates from a woman aged 18-29 years with Graves' ophthalmopathy. The sequencing sample was made of peripheral blood. CDR3 nucleotides: TGTGCCAGCAGCCCGACAGGCGAAGCTTTCTTT. Amino acids: CASSPTGEAFF. The variable domain in full, completed from reference TRBV28 and TRBJ1-1, reads DVKVTQSSRYLVKRTGEKVFLECVQDMDHENMFWYRQDPGLGLRLIYFSYDVKMKEKGDIPEGYSVSREKKERFSLILESASTNQTSMYLCASSPTGEAFFGQGTRLTVV.